This T cell receptor (beta chain) comes out of a study of T cells in localized non-small cell lung cancer. Study-wide findings and caveats: Maximal T cell clonality occurred in uninvolved adjacent lung, with tumor ranking below it. Longer overall survival accompanied higher blood T cell density.

Using immunoSEQ multiplex PCR, the repertoire was profiled, and TCRdb retains in-frame clones only, with some absent. The top ten hold around 20% of the sample, which has over a thousand clones, around 25% seen once. Per the germline V gene, CDR1 is MGHRA and CDR2 is YSYEKL. This CDR3 contains 18 residues. V was clipped by 0 bases and J by 6 bases; unmatched bases: 14. Of note for this clone: Its target is unknown.

The source of this sequence is a male donor older than 55 with stage II squamous cell lung carcinoma. The sequencing here drew on lung tumor tissue, taken before any cancer treatment. The chain carries TRBV4-1 and TRBJ1-1; 9 bases map to TRBD1. Here the CDR3 reads CASSQERTGVSWGAEAFF. Here the CDR3 DNA reads TGCGCCAGCAGCCAAGAACGGACAGGGGTGAGCTGGGGGGCTGAAGCTTTCTTT.